These 29 T cell receptor beta chains were all obtained from the same sample, sequenced in a study of blood T cell repertoires in COVID-19. This table comes from immunoSEQ multiplex PCR, and its TCRdb copy is limited to in-frame clones, with some not included. The sample consists of about 54,000 clones, 82% of them appearing once. The sequencing input was peripheral blood. The receptors here all came from a human donor in a cohort sampled during active or convalescent COVID-19.

The chain recombines TRBV12-3 or TRBV12-4 with TRBJ1-2; D not resolved. V was shortened by 4 bases and J by 4 bases, with 4 bases between the two germline ends. CDR3 size: 11 residues. This CDR3 is CASSSVYGYTF. The CDR3 nucleotides read TGTGCCAGCAGTTCAGTCTATGGCTACACCTTC.

This rearrangement joins TRBV5-4 to TRBJ1-2; 7 bases fit TRBD1. Germline V gene lookup returns CDR1 SGHNT and CDR2 YYREEE (reference sequence). The trim removed 2 bases at V and 2 bases at J, leaving 15 bases unmatched. The CDR3 is made up of 18 amino acids. The CDR3, as DNA: TGTGCCAGCAGCTTCGACAGGGTCAATGTGGAGGAGAACTATGGCTACACCTTC. Its protein product is CASSFDRVNVEENYGYTF. Variable domain in full (rest from reference TRBV5-4 and TRBJ1-2): ETGVTQSPTHLIKTRGQQVTLRCSSQSGHNTVSWYQQALGQGPQFIFQYYREEENGRGNFPPRFSGLQFPNYSSELNVNALELDDSALYLCASSFDRVNVEENYGYTFGSGTRLTVV.

J is TRBJ2-7 and V is TRBV7-2; 11 nucleotides match TRBD1. This CDR3 has 15 residues. Per germline, CDR1 SGHTA and CDR2 FQGNSA. After removal of 5 bases from V and 3 bases from J, the junction contained 6 bases not matched to a gene. The CDR3: CASSIGQGAGYEQYF. DNA of the CDR3: TGTGCCAGCAGCATAGGACAGGGGGCGGGCTACGAGCAGTACTTC.

The chain recombines TRBV7-8 with TRBJ1-2; unclear D gene. V was shortened by 2 bases and J by 0 bases, with 4 bases between the two germline ends. This CDR3 contains 13 residues. Germline V gene lookup returns CDR1 SGHVS and CDR2 FQNEAQ. The CDR3 loop reads CASSLNSNYGYTF. The CDR3 region has the DNA TGTGCCAGCAGCTTAAACTCTAACTATGGCTACACCTTC.

This chain links TRBV10-3 with TRBJ2-7; 14 positions agree with TRBD2. Losses at the gene ends were 11 bases for V and 8 bases for J; bases not matched to a gene: 14. This CDR3 has 15 residues. Germline CDR1 and CDR2: ENHRY and SYGVKD. For the CDR3, the DNA is TGTGCCGCTGGGGCGAGTGGACTAGCGGGGGGCCAGCAGTACTTC. It encodes CAAGASGLAGGQQYF.

The CDR3 sequence: CASSLFQQGGYTF. Written as DNA, the CDR3 is TGTGCCAGCAGCTTATTCCAGCAGGGTGGCTACACCTTC. The gene calls are TRBV7-2 and TRBJ1-2; tentatively, D is TRBD1 (5 bases). Trimming cost V 2 bases and J 7 bases, with 11 bases left between them. The CDR3 has 13 amino acids. Looked up from germline, CDR1 is SGHTA and CDR2 is FQGNSA.

This chain's CDR3 is CASRNVGDGNQPQHF. As DNA, the CDR3 is TGTGCCAGTCGTAATGTGGGAGACGGCAATCAGCCCCAGCATTTT. The chain employs TRBV19 and TRBJ1-5, with D unclear. The CDR3 is 15 residues long. Trimming left V 8 bases short and J 2 bases short, with 16 bases between. Germline lookup yields CDR1 LNHDA and CDR2 SQIVND (reference sequence). The entire variable domain, with the rest obtained from reference TRBV19 and TRBJ1-5, is as follows: DGGITQSPKYLFRKEGQNVTLSCEQNLNHDAMYWYRQDPGQGLRLIYYSQIVNDFQKGDIAEGYSVSREKKESFPLTVTSAQKNPTAFYLCASRNVGDGNQPQHFGDGTRLSIL.

The V and J genes are TRBV2 and TRBJ2-2; D might be TRBD1 (5 bases). CDR1 is SNHLY and CDR2 is FYNNEI in the germline V gene. The V gene lost 8 bases and the J gene lost 6 bases, with 13 bases spanning the gap. The CDR3 extends over 13 amino acids. The DNA of the CDR3 is TGTGCCAGCGCCTATCCAGGGTCCGGGGAGCTGTTTTTT. It is translated as CASAYPGSGELFF.

The chain has TRBV10-3 and TRBJ2-7, with 10 bases that match TRBD1. Losses at the gene ends were 2 bases for V and 6 bases for J; bases not matched to a gene: 10. Germline V gene lookup returns CDR1 ENHRY and CDR2 SYGVKD. This CDR3 is built from 16 residues. CDR3 nucleotides: TGTGCCATCAGTGAGCCCGGGACAGGGGACAGTCGCGAGCAGTACTTC. This encodes CAISEPGTGDSREQYF.

This chain links TRBV3-1 (or the pseudogene TRBV3-2) with TRBJ2-3; TRBD2 agrees at 10 bases. V trimming: 1 base; J trimming: 9 bases; junction bases outside the gene matches: 22. Germline V CDR1 and CDR2: LGHDT, YNNKEL (reference sequence). CDR3 length: 20 residues. The CDR3 is CASSQGVRTSGLFRPGTQYF. DNA for the CDR3: TGTGCCAGCAGCCAAGGAGTTAGGACTAGCGGTCTTTTTCGCCCCGGCACGCAGTATTTT.

This clone occurred once. The rearrangement joins TRBV6-5 to TRBJ1-1; 7 bases match TRBD1. This CDR3 is built from 14 residues. Germline CDR1 and CDR2: MNHEY and SVGAGI. Germline trimming cut 6 bases from V and 4 bases from J; bases unmatched to any gene: 8. The CDR3 is CASSFTGVGTEAFF. The DNA for the CDR3 is TGTGCCAGCAGCTTCACAGGGGTTGGCACTGAAGCTTTCTTT.

The gene calls are TRBV5-1 and TRBJ1-2, with 7 nucleotides matching TRBD1. CDR3 length: 12 amino acids. Germline lookup yields CDR1 SGHRS and CDR2 YFSETQ. Losses at the gene ends were 0 bases for V and 12 bases for J; bases not matched to a gene: 5. CDR3 in DNA: TGCGCCAGCAGCTTGGAAGGGGGCGGAGACACCTTC. This translates into CASSLEGGGDTF.

The chain combines TRBV7-2 with TRBJ1-5; 8 positions match TRBD1. The CDR3 has 16 residues. The germline gives CDR1 SGHTA, CDR2 FQGNSA. Trimming took 3 bases from V and 6 from J; bases not matched to a gene: 10. The CDR3: CASSFSRQGLGQPQHF. Here the CDR3 DNA reads TGTGCCAGCAGCTTCTCCAGACAGGGGCTGGGTCAGCCCCAGCATTTT.

This clone was recorded only once. The rearrangement links TRBV7-9 to TRBJ1-6; D gene uncertain. V gave up 5 bases and J gave up 5 bases, with 13 bases separating them. The CDR3 is made up of 15 amino acids. The germline V gene encodes CDR1 SEHNR and CDR2 FQNEAQ (reference sequence). The CDR3 nucleotides are TGTGCCAGCAGCCCAACAGCGGCCAATAATTCACCCCTCCACTTT. This codes for CASSPTAANNSPLHF. The whole variable domain, filled in from reference TRBV7-9 and TRBJ1-6, reads DTGVSQNPRHKITKRGQNVTFRCDPISEHNRLYWYRQTLGQGPEFLTYFQNEAQLEKSRLLSDRFSAERPKGSFSTLEIQRTEQGDSAMYLCASSPTAANNSPLHFGNGTRLTVT.

Only a few counts were recorded for this clone. This chain joins TRBV20-1 and TRBJ1-2; D unclear. Germline values: CDR1 DFQATT, CDR2 SNEGSKA (reference sequence). The CDR3 consists of 11 residues. V gave up 1 base and J gave up 8 bases, with 8 bases separating them. The CDR3 region has the DNA TGCAGTGCTAGAGGAGGAACGGGCTACACCTTC. Encoded protein: CSARGGTGYTF.

V is TRBV20-1 and J is TRBJ2-1; 7 bases map to TRBD1. The CDR3 length is 16 residues. Germline-derived CDR1 and CDR2 are DFQATT and SNEGSKA (reference sequence). V shed 3 bases, J shed 6 bases, and the junction held 14 bases outside the gene matches. CDR3 amino acids: CSASSRRDRAGNEQFF. In DNA form, the CDR3 reads TGCAGTGCTAGTTCCAGGAGAGACAGGGCGGGCAATGAGCAGTTCTTC.

Here the CDR3 DNA reads TGTGCCAGCAAGCTGACAGGGTTCCTCTATGGCTACACCTTC. Its protein is CASKLTGFLYGYTF. This sequence joins TRBV6-5 and TRBJ1-2; 7 bases agree with TRBD1. V lost 7 bases and J lost 4; bases outside the gene matches: 9. CDR1 is MNHEY and CDR2 is SVGAGI in the germline V gene. CDR3 length equals 14 residues.

The chain has TRBV30 and TRBJ1-1, with TRBD1 as a possible D gene (6 bases). The CDR3 length is 15 residues. Trimming shortened V by 3 bases and J by 1 base, and 15 bases separated the two germline ends. Germline V gene lookup returns CDR1 GTSNPN and CDR2 SVGIG (reference sequence). DNA for the CDR3: TGTGCCTGGAGCCGACCCGCAGGGGAGAACACTGAAGCTTTCTTT. The encoded protein is CAWSRPAGENTEAFF.

The chain uses TRBV7-2 and TRBJ2-2; D call uncertain. Per germline, CDR1 SGHTA and CDR2 FQGNSA. Trimming pared 2 bases from V and 1 base from J, leaving 8 bases between. This CDR3 has 15 residues. The CDR3 reads CASSLMSGNTGELFF. As DNA, the CDR3 is TGTGCCAGCAGCTTAATGAGTGGGAACACCGGGGAGCTGTTTTTT.

A single count supports this clone. The rearrangement joins TRBV27 to TRBJ2-1, with TRBD1 matching 8 bases. Trimming removed 6 bases from V and 2 bases from J; junction bases left unmatched: 6. Germline assignment: CDR1 MNHEY and CDR2 SMNVEV (reference sequence). The length of the CDR3 is 15 residues. The CDR3: CASRRQGFPYNEQFF. The CDR3 DNA reads as TGTGCCAGCAGGAGACAGGGGTTCCCCTACAATGAGCAGTTCTTC.

The J gene is TRBJ2-3, the V gene TRBV7-2, with 15 bases identical to TRBD2. The CDR3 is 18 residues long. V trimming: 4 bases; J trimming: 8 bases; junction bases outside the gene matches: 13. Germline assignment: CDR1 SGHTA and CDR2 FQGNSA. The CDR3 DNA is TGTGCCAGCAGCTCAGTCTCCCCGGGACTAGCGGGGGGACGTACGCAGTATTTT. It codes for CASSSVSPGLAGGRTQYF.

The V and J genes are TRBV5-6 and TRBJ1-2, with D uncertain. V was clipped by 0 bases and J by 11 bases, with 8 bases between them. CDR1 SGHDT and CDR2 YYEEEE come from the germline V gene. The CDR3 runs 11 residues. In DNA, the CDR3 is TGTGCCAGCAGCTTGGACAGTTTTTACACCTTC. Its protein is CASSLDSFYTF.

The chain carries TRBV4-2 and TRBJ1-4; the match to TRBD1 covers 10 bases. Germline V gene lookup returns CDR1 LGHNA and CDR2 YNFKEQ. V lost 0 bases to trimming and J lost 4 bases; unmatched junction nucleotides: 8. The CDR3 contains 18 residues. CDR3 loop: CASSQEVTGGPFNEKLFF. The CDR3 nucleotides are TGTGCCAGCAGCCAAGAAGTGACAGGGGGCCCTTTTAATGAAAAACTGTTTTTT.

The chain combines TRBV7-9 with TRBJ2-1, with 8 bases that match TRBD1. CDR1 SEHNR and CDR2 FQNEAQ come from the germline V gene (reference sequence). The CDR3 runs to 16 residues. The J segment lost 7 bases and the V segment lost 5 bases, leaving 13 bases of the junction unmatched. CDR3 nucleotide sequence: TGTGCCAGCAGCCCGACCGATACAGGGGGACAAAATGAGCAGTTCTTC. This gives the protein CASSPTDTGGQNEQFF.

CDR3 coding DNA: TGCGCCAGCAGCTTAGGGGACAGGGACTATGGCTACACCTTC. As protein: CASSLGDRDYGYTF. This chain connects TRBV5-1 to TRBJ1-2; 9 bases are shared with TRBD1. V was pared by 2 bases and J by 3 bases, with 2 bases of the junction left unmatched. This CDR3 contains 14 residues. Germline V gene lookup returns CDR1 SGHRS and CDR2 YFSETQ.

The CDR3 DNA reads TGTGCCTCCTCGGCGGGGGGAAACACAGATACGCAGTATTTT. Translating gives CASSAGGNTDTQYF. The chain uses TRBV3-1 (or the pseudogene TRBV3-2) and TRBJ2-3; 8 nucleotides agree with TRBD2. The germline gives CDR1 LGHDT, CDR2 YNNKEL (reference sequence). The V gene end was trimmed by 11 bases and the J gene end by 2 bases; junction bases not matched to a gene: 9. The CDR3 has 14 residues.

The V call is TRBV9, the J call TRBJ1-4, with 7 bases identical to TRBD1. The V gene's germline CDR1 is SGDLS and CDR2 YYNGEE. Germline trimming cut 4 bases from V and 5 bases from J; bases unmatched to any gene: 14. The CDR3 has 17 amino acids. The CDR3 loop reads CASSPNYRQGPNEKLFF. For the CDR3, the DNA is TGTGCCAGCAGCCCTAATTACAGACAGGGCCCAAATGAAAAACTGTTTTTT. Full variable domain (remainder filled in from reference TRBV9 and TRBJ1-4): DSGVTQTPKHLITATGQRVTLRCSPRSGDLSVYWYQQSLDQGLQFLIQYYNGEERAKGNILERFSAQQFPDLHSELNLSSLELGDSALYFCASSPNYRQGPNEKLFFGSGTQLSVL.

The chain links TRBV7-8 to TRBJ1-3, with 7 bases fitting TRBD1. The junction had 3 bases not matched to a gene; V was cut back by 3 bases and J by 1 base. This CDR3 is 15 amino acids long. Looked up from germline, CDR1 is SGHVS and CDR2 is FQNEAQ. In DNA, the CDR3 is TGTGCCAGCAGCTTCCCGACAGGGTCTGGAAACACCATATATTTT. It codes for CASSFPTGSGNTIYF.

The J gene is TRBJ2-5, the V gene TRBV9; weak D call: TRBD2 (6 bases). The germline V gene has CDR1 SGDLS and CDR2 YYNGEE. Deletions cut 3 bases from V and 2 bases from J, with 17 bases between. The CDR3 length is 16 residues. The CDR3 DNA follows: TGTGCCAGCAGCGGCGGGACTCTGAGGTCTCAAGAGACCCAGTACTTC. Encoded protein: CASSGGTLRSQETQYF. Full variable domain (outside the CDR3, taken from reference TRBV9 and TRBJ2-5): DSGVTQTPKHLITATGQRVTLRCSPRSGDLSVYWYQQSLDQGLQFLIQYYNGEERAKGNILERFSAQQFPDLHSELNLSSLELGDSALYFCASSGGTLRSQETQYFGPGTRLLVL.